The clone carrying this T cell receptor beta chain has a handful of counts. The sample comes from a study of a mutant IDH1 vaccine in newly diagnosed glioma. Trimming left V 1 base short and J 5 bases short, with 2 bases between. Germline loops: CDR1 MGHRA, CDR2 YSYEKL. The CDR3 length is 12 residues. Time point specified: baseline, week 1 (first vaccination visit). Treatment described: pre-vaccination baseline after standard-of-care therapy. TCRdb's table, derived via immunoSEQ multiplex PCR, lists solely in-frame clones and lacks some. The sample records 68,000 or so clones, 60% to 85% being singletons.

This TCR was sampled from a man in his forties or fifties with glioma. This chain joins TRBV4-1 and TRBJ2-2; D is unresolved. Source: PBMCs, taken from a glioma patient treated with radiotherapy, temozolomide or both. DNA for the CDR3: TGCGCCAGCAGCCAAGGGACCGGGGAGCTGTTTTTT. Amino acids: CASSQGTGELFF.